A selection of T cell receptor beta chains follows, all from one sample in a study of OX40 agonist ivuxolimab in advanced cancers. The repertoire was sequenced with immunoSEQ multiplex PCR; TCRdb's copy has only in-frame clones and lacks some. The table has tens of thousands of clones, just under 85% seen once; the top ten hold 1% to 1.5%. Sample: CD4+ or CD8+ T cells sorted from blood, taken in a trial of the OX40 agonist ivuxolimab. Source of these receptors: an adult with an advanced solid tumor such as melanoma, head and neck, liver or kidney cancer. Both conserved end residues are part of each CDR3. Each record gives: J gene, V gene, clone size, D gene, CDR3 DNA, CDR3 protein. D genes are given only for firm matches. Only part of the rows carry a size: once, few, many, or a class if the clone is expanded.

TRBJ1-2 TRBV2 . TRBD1 TGTGCCAGCAGTCCCAGGGGGGGGTCTCAGGGCTACACCTTC CASSPRGGSQGYTF
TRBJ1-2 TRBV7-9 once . TGTGCCAGCAGCTTTTCCGGGAGCGACTATGGCTACACCTTC CASSFSGSDYGYTF
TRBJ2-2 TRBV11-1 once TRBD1 TGTGCCAGCAGCCAGCAGGGACAGGGGGTGGACACCGGGGAGCTGTTTTTT CASSQQGQGVDTGELFF
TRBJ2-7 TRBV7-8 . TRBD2 TGTGCCAGCAGCCACGCTGCGGGAGAGTTTCGGGAGCAGTACTTC CASSHAAGEFREQYF
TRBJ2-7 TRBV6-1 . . TGTGCCAGCCCTCCACCAGGGGGGTTCGAGCAGTACTTC CASPPPGGFEQYF
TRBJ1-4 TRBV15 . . TGTGCCACCAGCAGAGCCCTTCGCGGGGAAAAACTGTTTTTT CATSRALRGEKLFF
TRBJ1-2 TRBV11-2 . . TGTGCCAGCAGCTCCGTGACCTATGGCTACACCTTC CASSSVTYGYTF
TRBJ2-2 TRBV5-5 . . TGTGCCAGCAGCTTGGGTCAGGGTTTGCGCACCGGGGAGCTGTTTTTT CASSLGQGLRTGELFF
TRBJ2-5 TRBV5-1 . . TGCGCCAGCAGCTTAACAGAGGGGATAGAGACCCAGTACTTC CASSLTEGIETQYF
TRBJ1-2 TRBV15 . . TGTGCCACCAGCAGAGATCCCCGAGCTAACTATGGCTACACCTTC CATSRDPRANYGYTF